This passage covers 2 T cell receptor beta chains from one sample sequenced in a study of blood T cells in healthy people across ages. The authors ran a second PCR of about 6 to 11 cycles using a sample-barcoded 5' primer and a J-beta primer mix. TCRdb reanalysed the 5' RACE reads using MiXCR and keeps one entry per CDR3 protein. The sample yields around 500,000 distinct CDR3 sequences, 47% seen once. The sample was blood. The receptor source for this set is a man of 80 years or more in good health.

This clonotype appeared many times. The chain links TRBV7-2 to TRBJ2-3; the match to TRBD2 covers 9 bases. The germline gives CDR1 SGHTA, CDR2 FQGNSA. The CDR3 totals 15 residues. V trimming: 1 base; J trimming: 6 bases; junction bases outside the gene matches: 5. The CDR3 DNA sequence: TGTGCCAGCAGCTTAGATAGCGGGAGTTTGGATACGCAGTATTTT. Its translation is CASSLDSGSLDTQYF. Filled out from reference TRBV7-2 and TRBJ2-3, the complete variable domain reads GAGVSQSPSNKVTEKGKDVELRCDPISGHTALYWYRQSLGQGLEFLIYFQGNSAPDKSGLPSDRFSAERTGGSVSTLTIQRTQQEDSAVYLCASSLDSGSLDTQYFGPGTRLTVL.

The chain couples TRBV20-1 to TRBJ2-7; D is unclear. There are 13 residues in the CDR3. Trimming stripped 5 bases from V and 3 bases from J, with 14 bases between. Looked up from germline, CDR1 is DFQATT and CDR2 is SNEGSKA (reference sequence). In DNA form, the CDR3 reads TGCAGTGCTGGCCAGCCCGGGTACTACGAGCAGTACTTC. It specifies CSAGQPGYYEQYF.